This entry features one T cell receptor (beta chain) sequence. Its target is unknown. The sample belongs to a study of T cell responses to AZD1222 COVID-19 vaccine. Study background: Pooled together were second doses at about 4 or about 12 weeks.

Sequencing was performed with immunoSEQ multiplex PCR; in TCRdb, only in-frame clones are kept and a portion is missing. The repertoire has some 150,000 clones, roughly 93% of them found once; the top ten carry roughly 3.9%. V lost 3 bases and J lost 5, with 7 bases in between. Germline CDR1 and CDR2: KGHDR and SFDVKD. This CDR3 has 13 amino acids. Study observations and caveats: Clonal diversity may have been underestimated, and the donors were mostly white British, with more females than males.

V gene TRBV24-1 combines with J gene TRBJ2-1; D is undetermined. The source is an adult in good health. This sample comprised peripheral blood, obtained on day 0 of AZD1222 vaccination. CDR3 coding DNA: TGTGCCACCAGTGATCCCCATAACAATGAGCAGTTCTTC. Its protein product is CATSDPHNNEQFF.